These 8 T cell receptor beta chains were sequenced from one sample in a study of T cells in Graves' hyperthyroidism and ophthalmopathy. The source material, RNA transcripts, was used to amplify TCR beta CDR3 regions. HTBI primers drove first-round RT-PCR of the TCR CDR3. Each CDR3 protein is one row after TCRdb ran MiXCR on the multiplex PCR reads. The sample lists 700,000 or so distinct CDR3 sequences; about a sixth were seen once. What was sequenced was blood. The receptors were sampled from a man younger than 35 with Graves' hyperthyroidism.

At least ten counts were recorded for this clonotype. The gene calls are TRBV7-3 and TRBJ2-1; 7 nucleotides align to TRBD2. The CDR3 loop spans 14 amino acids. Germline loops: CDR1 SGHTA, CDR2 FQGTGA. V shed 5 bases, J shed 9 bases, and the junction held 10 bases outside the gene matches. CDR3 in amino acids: CASSQVGGRSEQFF. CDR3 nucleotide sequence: TGTGCCAGCAGCCAGGTGGGGGGGAGAAGTGAGCAGTTCTTC.

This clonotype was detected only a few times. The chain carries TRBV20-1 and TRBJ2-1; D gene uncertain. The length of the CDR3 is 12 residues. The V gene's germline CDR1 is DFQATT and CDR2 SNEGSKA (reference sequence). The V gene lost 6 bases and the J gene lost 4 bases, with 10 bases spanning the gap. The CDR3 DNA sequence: TGCAGTGCAGAGCAGCCGTACAATGAGCAGTTCTTC. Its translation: CSAEQPYNEQFF.

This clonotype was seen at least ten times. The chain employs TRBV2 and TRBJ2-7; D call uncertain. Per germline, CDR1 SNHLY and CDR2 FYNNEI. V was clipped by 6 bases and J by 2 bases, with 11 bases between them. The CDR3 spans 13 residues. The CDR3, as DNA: TGTGCCAGCAGAGTCTTTGGGACCTACGAGCAGTACTTC. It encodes CASRVFGTYEQYF.

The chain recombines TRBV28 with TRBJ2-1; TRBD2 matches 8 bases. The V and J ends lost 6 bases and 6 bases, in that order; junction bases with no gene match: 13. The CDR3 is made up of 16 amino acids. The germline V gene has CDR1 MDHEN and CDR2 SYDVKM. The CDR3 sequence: CASSRPSGSGGNEQFF. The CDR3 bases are TGTGCCAGCAGCAGGCCAAGCGGGAGTGGCGGCAATGAGCAGTTCTTC.

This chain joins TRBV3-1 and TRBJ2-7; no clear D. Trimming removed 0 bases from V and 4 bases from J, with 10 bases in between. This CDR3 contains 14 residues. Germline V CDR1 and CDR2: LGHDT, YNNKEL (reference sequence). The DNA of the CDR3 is TGTGCCAGCAGCCAAGAACCATCCCGTTACGAGCAGTACTTC. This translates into CASSQEPSRYEQYF.

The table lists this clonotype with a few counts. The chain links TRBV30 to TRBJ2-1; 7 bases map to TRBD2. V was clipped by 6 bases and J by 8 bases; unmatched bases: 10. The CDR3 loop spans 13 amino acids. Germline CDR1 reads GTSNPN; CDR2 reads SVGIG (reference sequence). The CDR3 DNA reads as TGTGCCTGTCGACGGGAGGATAGGTATGAGCAGTTCTTC. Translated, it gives CACRREDRYEQFF. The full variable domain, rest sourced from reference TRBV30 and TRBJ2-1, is SQTIHQWPATLVQPVGSPLSLECTVEGTSNPNLYWYRQAAGRGLQLLFYSVGIGQISSEVPQNLSASRPQDRQFILSSKKLLLSDSGFYLCACRREDRYEQFFGPGTRLTVL.

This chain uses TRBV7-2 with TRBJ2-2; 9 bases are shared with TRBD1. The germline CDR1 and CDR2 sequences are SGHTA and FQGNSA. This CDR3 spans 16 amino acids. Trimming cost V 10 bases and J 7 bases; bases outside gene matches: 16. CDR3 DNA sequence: TGTGCCACCAAACCAGGGACAGGGTTGATAGGCGGGGAGCTGTTTTTT. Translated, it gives CATKPGTGLIGGELFF.

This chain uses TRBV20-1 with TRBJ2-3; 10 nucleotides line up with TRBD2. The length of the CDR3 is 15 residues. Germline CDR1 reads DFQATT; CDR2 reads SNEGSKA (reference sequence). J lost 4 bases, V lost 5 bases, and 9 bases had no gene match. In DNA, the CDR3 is TGCAGTGCTCCGAGAGCGGGAGGGGGCTCAGATACGCAGTATTTT. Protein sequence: CSAPRAGGGSDTQYF.